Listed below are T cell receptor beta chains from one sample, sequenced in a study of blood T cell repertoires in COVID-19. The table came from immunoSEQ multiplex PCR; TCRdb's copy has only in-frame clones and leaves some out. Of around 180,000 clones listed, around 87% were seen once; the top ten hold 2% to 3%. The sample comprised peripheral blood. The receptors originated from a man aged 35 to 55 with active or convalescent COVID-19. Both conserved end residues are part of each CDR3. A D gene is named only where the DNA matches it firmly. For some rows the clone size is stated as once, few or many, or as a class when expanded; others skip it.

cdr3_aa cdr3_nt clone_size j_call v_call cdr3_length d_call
CASSPGQGRNQPQHF TGTGCCAGCAGTCCGGGACAGGGCCGCAATCAGCCCCAGCATTTT NA TRBJ1-5 TRBV6-5 15 TRBD1
CASSYSGLGGGSPLHF TGTGCCAGCAGTTACTCTGGGTTAGGGGGCGGTTCACCCCTCCACTTT NA TRBJ1-6 TRBV6-6 16 TRBD1
CAWSRRRGSNYGYTF TGTGCCTGGAGCCGACGAAGGGGGTCTAACTATGGCTACACCTTC NA TRBJ1-2 TRBV30 15 NA
CASSQAGYSGNTIYF TGCGCCAGCAGCCAAGCAGGCTACTCTGGAAACACCATATATTTT NA TRBJ1-3 TRBV4-3 15 NA
CASSYHRDIPLNTEAFF TGTGCCAGCAGCTACCACCGGGACATACCTCTGAACACTGAAGCTTTCTTT NA TRBJ1-1 TRBV7-9 17 NA
CASSLGVGEEKLFF TGCGCCAGCAGCTTGGGTGTAGGGGAAGAAAAACTGTTTTTT NA TRBJ1-4 TRBV5-1 14 NA
CASSSGTGGGTEAFF TGTGCCAGCAGCTCGGGGACAGGGGGAGGCACTGAAGCTTTCTTT NA TRBJ1-1 TRBV11-1 15 TRBD1
CASSYSGIDGYTF TGTGCCAGCAGTTACTCCGGTATCGATGGCTACACCTTC NA TRBJ1-2 TRBV6-2/TRBV6-3 13 NA
CASSPTGLTNYGYTF TGCGCCAGCAGCCCGACAGGGCTTACTAACTATGGCTACACCTTC NA TRBJ1-2 TRBV4-1 15 TRBD1
CASSSAGLLGTDTQYF TGTGCCAGCAGTTCTGCCGGACTTCTCGGGACAGATACGCAGTATTTT NA TRBJ2-3 TRBV27 16 NA
CASSRQGGSPLHF TGTGCCAGCAGCCGGCAGGGGGGTTCACCCCTCCACTTT NA TRBJ1-6 TRBV7-9 13 TRBD1
CASRTRTEERNTEAFF TGTGCCAGTAGGACTCGGACGGAGGAGAGGAACACTGAAGCTTTCTTT NA TRBJ1-1 TRBV19 16 NA
CASSREISSGSPLHF TGTGCCAGCAGCCGAGAAATTAGTTCAGGTTCACCCCTCCACTTT few TRBJ1-6 TRBV3-1/TRBV3-2 15 NA
CASSQGGLAEETQYF TGTGCCAGCAGCCAAGGCGGACTAGCGGAAGAGACCCAGTACTTC NA TRBJ2-5 TRBV3-1/TRBV3-2 15 TRBD2